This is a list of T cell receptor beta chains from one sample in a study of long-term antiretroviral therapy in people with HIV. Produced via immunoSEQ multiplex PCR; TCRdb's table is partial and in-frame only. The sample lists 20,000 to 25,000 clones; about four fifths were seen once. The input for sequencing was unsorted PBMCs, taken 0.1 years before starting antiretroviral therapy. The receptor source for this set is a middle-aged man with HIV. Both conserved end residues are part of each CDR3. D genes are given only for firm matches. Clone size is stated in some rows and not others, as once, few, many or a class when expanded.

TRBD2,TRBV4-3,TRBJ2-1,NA,CASSPRLASPLSSYNEQFF,TGCGCCAGCAGCCCCCGACTAGCGTCCCCTTTAAGCTCCTACAATGAGCAGTTCTTC
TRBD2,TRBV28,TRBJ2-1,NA,CASSPPSGRPGNEQFF,TGTGCCAGCAGTCCACCCAGCGGGAGGCCGGGAAATGAGCAGTTCTTC
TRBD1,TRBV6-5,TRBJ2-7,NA,CASRQGTGGYEQYF,TGTGCCAGCAGGCAGGGGACAGGGGGATACGAGCAGTACTTC
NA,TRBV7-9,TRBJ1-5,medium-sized,CASSFGTSIFPQHF,TGTGCCAGCAGCTTCGGGACGTCTATTTTTCCCCAGCATTTT
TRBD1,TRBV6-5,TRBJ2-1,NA,CASTTGERGEQFF,TGTGCCAGCACTACAGGGGAGCGAGGTGAGCAGTTCTTC
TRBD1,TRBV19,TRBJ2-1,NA,CASSWDSDPYNEQFF,TGTGCCAGTAGTTGGGACAGCGACCCCTACAATGAGCAGTTCTTC
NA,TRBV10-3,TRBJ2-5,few,CAIGGGWETQYF,TGTGCCATCGGAGGGGGCTGGGAGACCCAGTACTTC
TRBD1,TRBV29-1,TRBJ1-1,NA,CSVEADRGRRNTEAFF,TGCAGCGTTGAGGCGGACAGGGGGCGAAGGAACACTGAAGCTTTCTTT
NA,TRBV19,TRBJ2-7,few,CASSFRANSYEQYF,TGTGCCAGTAGTTTCAGGGCTAATTCCTACGAGCAGTACTTC
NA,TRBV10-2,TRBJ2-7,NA,CASSGQPWSSYEQYF,TGCGCCAGCAGTGGTCAGCCCTGGAGCTCCTACGAGCAGTACTTC
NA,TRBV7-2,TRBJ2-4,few,CASSLASTAAKNIQYF,TGTGCCAGCAGCTTAGCTAGCACTGCGGCCAAAAACATTCAGTACTTC
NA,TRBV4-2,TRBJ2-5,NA,CASSQQSGQETQYF,TGTGCCAGCAGCCAACAAAGCGGCCAAGAGACCCAGTACTTC
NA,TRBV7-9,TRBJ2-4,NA,CASSFSGVLKNIQYF,TGTGCCAGCAGCTTCAGTGGGGTACTCAAAAACATTCAGTACTTC
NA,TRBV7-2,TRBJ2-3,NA,CASSPGAARDTDTQYF,TGTGCCAGCAGCCCAGGCGCAGCGCGAGACACAGATACGCAGTATTTT
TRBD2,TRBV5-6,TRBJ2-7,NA,CASSPGTLRTSIAYEQYF,TGTGCCAGCAGCCCCGGGACCTTGAGGACTAGTATCGCCTACGAGCAGTACTTC
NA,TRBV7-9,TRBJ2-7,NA,CASSSTGDFFYEQYF,TGTGCCAGCAGCTCGACAGGCGACTTCTTCTACGAGCAGTACTTC
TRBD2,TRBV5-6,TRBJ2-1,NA,CASSWRLAGEKYNEQFF,TGTGCCAGCAGCTGGCGACTAGCGGGGGAGAAATACAATGAGCAGTTCTTC
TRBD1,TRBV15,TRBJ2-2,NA,CATSRLPGQGFTGELFF,TGTGCCACCAGCAGACTTCCGGGACAGGGGTTCACCGGGGAGCTGTTTTTT
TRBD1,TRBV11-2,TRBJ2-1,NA,CASSAGTGGYEQFF,TGTGCCAGCAGCGCTGGGACAGGGGGCTATGAGCAGTTCTTC
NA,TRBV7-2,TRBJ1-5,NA,CASSLDPGPGKGQPQHF,TGTGCCAGCAGCTTAGATCCGGGACCGGGGAAAGGGCAGCCCCAGCATTTT
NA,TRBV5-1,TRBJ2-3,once,CASSETKDTQYF,TGCGCCAGCAGCGAGACCAAAGATACGCAGTATTTT
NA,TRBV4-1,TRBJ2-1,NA,CASSQAPGIFNEQFF,TGCGCCAGCAGCCAAGCGCCGGGAATCTTCAATGAGCAGTTCTTC